The next 25 T cell receptor beta chains were all read from a single sample in a study of cytomegalovirus exposure and HLA in healthy donors (TCRdb year 2017). The library was built by means of the immunoSEQ multiplex PCR assay. A mixture of 60 forward primers for TCR Vbeta segments and 13 reverse primers for TCR Jbeta segments was used in the multiplex PCR. TCRdb retrieved this table from immuneACCESS and kept in-frame rearrangements only. Not all clones are present; in checked studies, unresolved V genes account for under half, and no reason is known for the remainder. The sample contains over 85,000 clones, around four fifths of them found a single time. 6.2% of the sample lies in the top ten. The sequenced sample consisted of PBMCs. These receptors were obtained from a man aged 30 to 39 in good health and CMV-seropositive.

The chain has TRBV4-1 and TRBJ2-3; D call uncertain. From germline, CDR1 is MGHRA and CDR2 YSYEKL. V shed 3 bases and J shed 5 bases, with 6 bases lying between them. The CDR3 totals 12 residues. The CDR3 spells CASSHMLDTQYF. As DNA, the CDR3 is TGCGCCAGCAGCCATATGTTAGATACGCAGTATTTT.

The V gene is TRBV7-8, the J gene TRBJ1-2; weak D call: TRBD1 (5 bases). V lost 3 bases to trimming and J lost 2 bases, with 10 bases between them. The CDR3 has 14 residues. Per the germline V gene, CDR1 is SGHVS and CDR2 is FQNEAQ. Here the CDR3 reads CASSLGWGNYGYTF. CDR3 nucleotides: TGTGCCAGCAGCTTGGGGTGGGGCAACTATGGCTACACCTTC. The full variable domain, with the rest looked up from reference TRBV7-8 and TRBJ1-2, is GAGVSQSPRYKVAKRGQDVALRCDPISGHVSLFWYQQALGQGPEFLTYFQNEAQLDKSGLPSDRFFAERPEGSVSTLKIQRTQQEDSAVYLCASSLGWGNYGYTFGSGTRLTVV.

This clone has a single count. J is TRBJ1-3 and V is TRBV6-6; the D is unclear. CDR1 and CDR2 (germline): MNHNY, SVGAGI (reference sequence). The CDR3 runs to 16 residues. The germline V and J ends were trimmed by 5 bases and 1 base, with 15 bases remaining between them. Written as DNA, the CDR3 is TGTGCCAGCAGTCCCTTGGGCACCAGGTCTGGAAACACCATATATTTT. This translates into CASSPLGTRSGNTIYF.

The chain employs TRBV29-1 and TRBJ2-4; 8 bases align to TRBD1. The V segment lost 6 bases and the J segment 11 bases; nucleotides outside the gene matches: 12. The germline V gene encodes CDR1 SQVTM and CDR2 ANQGSEA. The CDR3 is 13 residues long. The CDR3 DNA sequence: TGCAGCGTCGGAACAGGGGGACAATCTGTTCAGTACTTC. It codes for CSVGTGGQSVQYF.

CDR3: CASSLGFRDRAYEQYF. The CDR3 nucleotides are TGTGCCAGCAGCTTAGGGTTCCGGGACAGAGCCTACGAGCAGTACTTC. The chain combines TRBV11-3 with TRBJ2-7, with TRBD1 identical over 7 bases. In germline, CDR1 is SGHNT, CDR2 YENEEA. This CDR3 has 16 residues. V shed 1 base and J 2 bases; nucleotides not matched to a gene: 8.

The rearrangement joins TRBV2 to TRBJ2-2, with a weak D call TRBD2 (6 bases). The CDR3 covers 16 residues. V lost 4 bases to trimming and J lost 5 bases, with 17 bases between them. Germline-derived CDR1 and CDR2 are SNHLY and FYNNEI. CDR3 nucleotides: TGTGCCAGCAGTGGGAGTGGCGGGACGCGGACCGGGGAGCTGTTTTTT. Its translation: CASSGSGGTRTGELFF.

The sample holds a few counts of this clone. The rearrangement uses TRBV5-4 and TRBJ2-1, with D perhaps TRBD1 (5 bases). With 0 bases removed from V and 12 bases from J, the gap between germline ends came to 16 bases. The germline gives CDR1 SGHNT, CDR2 YYREEE (reference sequence). CDR3 length equals 14 residues. The CDR3 loop reads CASSLVSSQGGQFF. CDR3 nucleotides: TGTGCCAGCAGCTTGGTATCCTCTCAGGGTGGGCAGTTCTTC.

The chain combines TRBV25-1 with TRBJ1-3; D gene ambiguous. CDR1 is MGHDK, CDR2 SYGVNS, per germline. The length of the CDR3 is 16 residues. V lost 5 bases to trimming and J lost 1 base, with 15 bases between them. CDR3 sequence (DNA): TGTGCCAGCAGTTCCCAGCCGGGTGGTTCTGGAAACACCATATATTTT. Protein product: CASSSQPGGSGNTIYF. Combining the CDR3 with reference TRBV25-1 and TRBJ1-3 gives the whole variable domain EADIYQTPRYLVIGTGKKITLECSQTMGHDKMYWYQQDPGMELHLIHYSYGVNSTEKGDLSSESTVSRIRTEHFPLTLESARPSHTSQYLCASSSQPGGSGNTIYFGEGSWLTVV.

This chain joins TRBV10-3 and TRBJ1-2; TRBD1 might be the D (6 bases). CDR3 length: 14 amino acids. Germline V gene lookup returns CDR1 ENHRY and CDR2 SYGVKD. Trimming removed 4 bases at V and 8 bases at J, with 17 bases between. The DNA for the CDR3 is TGTGCCATCAGTGGAACAGGGTTATCTGGCGGCTACACCTTC. It is translated as CAISGTGLSGGYTF.

Only a few counts were recorded for this clone. This chain links TRBV4-3 with TRBJ2-7; D may be TRBD1 (6 bases). V lost 1 base, J lost 3 bases, and 16 bases lay in between. The CDR3 loop spans 16 amino acids. The V gene's germline CDR1 is LGHNA and CDR2 YSLEER. As DNA, the CDR3 is TGCGCCAGCAGCCAAGCTCGAAACAGGGCGTACTACGAGCAGTACTTC. This sequence encodes CASSQARNRAYYEQYF.

V and J are TRBV7-3 and TRBJ2-6; 7 bases are a match to TRBD1. The CDR3 runs to 15 residues. V lost 6 bases to trimming and J lost 0 bases; unmatched junction nucleotides: 2. The germline gives CDR1 SGHTA, CDR2 FQGTGA. The CDR3, as DNA: TGTGCCAGCAGTAAGGGGGCCTCTGGGGCCAACGTCCTGACTTTC. Amino acids: CASSKGASGANVLTF. Full variable domain (remainder filled in from reference TRBV7-3 and TRBJ2-6): GAGVSQTPSNKVTEKGKYVELRCDPISGHTALYWYRQSLGQGPEFLIYFQGTGAADDSGLPNDRFFAVRPEGSVSTLKIQRTERGDSAVYLCASSKGASGANVLTFGAGSRLTVL.

V is TRBV7-9 and J is TRBJ2-3; 9 nucleotides agree with TRBD2. J gave up 4 bases and V 3 bases, and 5 bases lay outside the gene matches. In germline, CDR1 is SEHNR, CDR2 FQNEAQ (reference sequence). The CDR3 covers 15 residues. The CDR3 sequence is CASSFRSGGSDTQYF. In DNA form, the CDR3 reads TGTGCCAGCAGCTTTAGGAGCGGGGGGTCAGATACGCAGTATTTT.

This clone occurred once. The V and J genes are TRBV12-5 and TRBJ1-1, with 7 bases matching TRBD1. The V gene end was trimmed by 2 bases and the J gene end by 6 bases; junction bases not matched to a gene: 6. The CDR3 spans 14 residues. Germline V gene lookup returns CDR1 LGHNT and CDR2 FRNRAP. This chain's CDR3 is CASGLSTGVAEAFF. The CDR3, as DNA: TGTGCTAGTGGTTTGTCTACAGGGGTGGCTGAAGCTTTCTTT.

J is TRBJ2-5 and V is TRBV9; 8 bases agree with TRBD2. The J call may be incorrect, as the DNA end agrees better with TRBJ2-7. CDR3 length: 16 residues. The germline gives CDR1 SGDLS, CDR2 YYNGEE. The CDR3 sequence is CASSPEPGTRAHEQYF. The CDR3 bases are TGTGCCAGCAGCCCTGAACCCGGGACTAGGGCCCACGAGCAGTACTTC.

This chain uses TRBV2 with TRBJ1-3; TRBD1 agrees at 10 bases. CDR1 and CDR2 (germline): SNHLY, FYNNEI. V lost 5 bases, J lost 4 bases, and 2 bases stayed unmatched. This CDR3 is built from 14 residues. CDR3 bases: TGTGCCAGCAGTTCGGACAGGGGGGGAAACACCATATATTTT. It specifies CASSSDRGGNTIYF.

The chain carries TRBV25-1 and TRBJ2-2; no definite D call. CDR3 length: 15 residues. Deletions cut 5 bases from V and 3 bases from J, with 13 bases between. Germline V gene data show CDR1 as MGHDK and CDR2 as SYGVNS. The CDR3 loop is CASSSAYPDTGELFF. CDR3 DNA: TGTGCCAGCAGTAGTGCCTACCCGGACACCGGGGAGCTGTTTTTT.

The genes are TRBV25-1 and TRBJ2-3; D gene uncertain. This CDR3 has 13 residues. Germline V lookup: CDR1 MGHDK, CDR2 SYGVNS. With 4 bases removed from V and 0 bases from J, the gap between germline ends came to 5 bases. In nucleotides, the CDR3 is TGTGCCAGCAGTGTGGCCAGCACAGATACGCAGTATTTT. Protein product: CASSVASTDTQYF.

The chain combines TRBV2 with TRBJ1-6; possible D gene TRBD1, 6 bases. Trimming removed 8 bases from V and 7 bases from J, with 18 bases in between. Germline V CDR1 and CDR2: SNHLY, FYNNEI. The CDR3 consists of 15 residues. CDR3 amino acids: CASHERGAGNSPLHF. As DNA, the CDR3 is TGTGCCAGCCACGAGCGGGGGGCGGGAAATTCACCCCTCCACTTT. The full variable domain, in which reference TRBV2 and TRBJ1-6 provide the parts outside the CDR3, is EPEVTQTPSHQVTQMGQEVILRCVPISNHLYFYWYRQILGQKVEFLVSFYNNEISEKSEIFDDQFSVERPDGSNFTLKIRSTKLEDSAMYFCASHERGAGNSPLHFGNGTRLTVT.

V gene TRBV21-1 combines with J gene TRBJ1-2; the table's D call, TRBD1, has no DNA check behind it. TRBV21-1 is termed a pseudogene. CDR3 length equals 15 residues. CDR3 DNA sequence: TGTGCCAGCAGCAAAGGTCCCCGACAGACCTATGGCTACACCTTC. Its protein is CASSKGPRQTYGYTF.

Only one count was recorded for this clone. CDR3 DNA: TGTGCCAGCAGTTTTAGTAGCGGGGTGGGAAACACCATATATTTT. Translating gives CASSFSSGVGNTIYF. The V call is TRBV7-2, the J call TRBJ1-3; D gene unclear. The CDR3 sequence is 15 residues long. The V end was cut by 6 bases, the J end by 4 bases, with 16 bases between. Per the germline V gene, CDR1 is SGHTA and CDR2 is FQGNSA.

The rearrangement links TRBV18 to TRBJ1-3; 10 bases are shared with TRBD1. V shed 3 bases and J 6 bases; nucleotides not matched to a gene: 2. Looked up from germline, CDR1 is KGHSH and CDR2 is LQKENI. The CDR3 consists of 14 residues. The CDR3 bases are TGTGCCAGCTCACCGACAGGGGGCGAAAACACCATATATTTT. Encoded protein: CASSPTGGENTIYF.

DNA of the CDR3: TGTGCCAGCAGAGAGCAGGGGGCGCGTAAGACCCAGTACTTC. It codes for CASREQGARKTQYF. The V and J genes are TRBV2 and TRBJ2-5, with 8 nucleotides matching TRBD1. V shed 6 bases and J 6 bases; nucleotides not matched to a gene: 9. The CDR3 is 14 residues long. Germline CDR1 and CDR2: SNHLY and FYNNEI.

This chain joins TRBV7-6 and TRBJ1-2; TRBD1 matches 9 bases. Germline loops: CDR1 SGHVS, CDR2 FNYEAQ. J was trimmed by 8 bases and V by 2 bases; bases with no gene match: 3. The CDR3 consists of 13 residues. As DNA, the CDR3 is TGTGCCAGCAGCTTAAGACAGGGGGGAGGCTACACCTTC. This gives the protein CASSLRQGGGYTF.

The chain uses TRBV7-9 and TRBJ2-3; D is unresolved. The CDR3 totals 17 residues. Germline V gene data show CDR1 as SEHNR and CDR2 as FQNEAQ (reference sequence). V gave up 1 base and J gave up 2 bases, with 16 bases separating them. DNA of the CDR3: TGTGCCAGCAGCTTAGGAAGCCGCCCGCGGATCACAGATACGCAGTATTTT. It translates to CASSLGSRPRITDTQYF. Together with reference TRBV7-9 and TRBJ2-3, the CDR3 gives the full variable domain: DTGVSQNPRHKITKRGQNVTFRCDPISEHNRLYWYRQTLGQGPEFLTYFQNEAQLEKSRLLSDRFSAERPKGSFSTLEIQRTEQGDSAMYLCASSLGSRPRITDTQYFGPGTRLTVL.

This chain uses TRBV2 with TRBJ1-6; TRBD1 aligns across 9 bases. The CDR3 sequence is 16 residues long. J was trimmed by 9 bases and V by 7 bases; bases with no gene match: 13. Germline CDR1 reads SNHLY; CDR2 reads FYNNEI. CDR3 region: CASKRTGGVEASPLHF. The CDR3 DNA is TGTGCCAGCAAGAGAACAGGGGGCGTGGAGGCTTCACCCCTCCACTTT.